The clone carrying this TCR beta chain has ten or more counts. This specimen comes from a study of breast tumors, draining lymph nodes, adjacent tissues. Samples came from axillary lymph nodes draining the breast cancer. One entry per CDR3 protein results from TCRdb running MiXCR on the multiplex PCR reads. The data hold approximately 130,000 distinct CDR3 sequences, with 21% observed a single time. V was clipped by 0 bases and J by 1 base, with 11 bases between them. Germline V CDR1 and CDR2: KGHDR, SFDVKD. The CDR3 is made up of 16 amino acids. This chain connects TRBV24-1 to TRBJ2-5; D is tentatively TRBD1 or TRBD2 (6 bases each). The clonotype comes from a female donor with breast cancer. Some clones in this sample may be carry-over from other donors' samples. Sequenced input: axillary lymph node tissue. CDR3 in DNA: TGTGCCACCAGTGATTTGCCCAGGGGACTCCAAGAGACCCAGTACTTC. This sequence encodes CATSDLPRGLQETQYF.